A selection of T cell receptor beta chains follows, all from one sample in a study of graft-versus-host responses after intestinal transplantation. Some clones are missing from TCRdb's copy, which holds only in-frame ones; the method was immunoSEQ multiplex PCR. The data hold under 30,000 clones, with over 90% observed a single time. The sequencing here drew on PBMCs, taken 39 to 40 days after intestinal transplant. The receptors here all came from a human patient who received an intestinal transplant, so some T cells may come from the graft donor. Both conserved end residues are part of each CDR3. The D gene is left open where the match is weak. Only some rows state a clone size, as once, few, many or a class for expanded clones.

clone_size: -
j_call: TRBJ2-1
v_call: TRBV6-5
d_call: -
cdr3_aa: CASSYRAYNEQFF
cdr3_nt: TGTGCCAGCAGTTACAGGGCCTACAATGAGCAGTTCTTC

clone_size: -
j_call: TRBJ2-7
v_call: TRBV28
d_call: TRBD2
cdr3_aa: CASSPPAGGGNEQYF
cdr3_nt: TGTGCCAGCAGTCCCCCTGCGGGAGGAGGGAACGAGCAGTACTTC

clone_size: once
j_call: TRBJ2-1
v_call: TRBV11-3
d_call: TRBD2
cdr3_aa: CASSLVAGGSYNEQFF
cdr3_nt: TGTGCCAGCAGCTTAGTCGCGGGGGGATCCTACAATGAGCAGTTCTTC

clone_size: -
j_call: TRBJ1-5
v_call: TRBV7-8
d_call: TRBD1
cdr3_aa: CASSLRGGAGQPQHF
cdr3_nt: TGTGCCAGCAGCCTCAGAGGGGGCGCAGGGCAGCCCCAGCATTTT

clone_size: once
j_call: TRBJ1-5
v_call: TRBV30
d_call: -
cdr3_aa: CAWNGISNQPQHF
cdr3_nt: TGTGCCTGGAATGGGATAAGCAATCAGCCCCAGCATTTT

clone_size: -
j_call: TRBJ2-1
v_call: TRBV30
d_call: -
cdr3_aa: CAWSNLEREPYNEQFF
cdr3_nt: TGTGCCTGGAGCAACTTAGAGAGGGAACCATACAATGAGCAGTTCTTC

clone_size: -
j_call: TRBJ1-1
v_call: TRBV5-6
d_call: TRBD1
cdr3_aa: CASSLGTGVGAFF
cdr3_nt: TGTGCCAGCAGCTTGGGAACAGGGGTTGGAGCTTTCTTT

clone_size: -
j_call: TRBJ1-1
v_call: TRBV9
d_call: TRBD1
cdr3_aa: CASSKGQGLGTEAFF
cdr3_nt: TGTGCCAGCAGCAAAGGACAGGGTTTGGGCACTGAAGCTTTCTTT

clone_size: -
j_call: TRBJ2-7
v_call: TRBV19
d_call: TRBD1
cdr3_aa: CASSIGQGDEQYF
cdr3_nt: TGTGCCAGTAGTATTGGACAGGGCGACGAGCAGTACTTC

clone_size: -
j_call: TRBJ2-1
v_call: TRBV19
d_call: -
cdr3_aa: CASSTLRGEQFF
cdr3_nt: TGTGCCAGTAGTACCTTGAGGGGTGAGCAGTTCTTC

clone_size: -
j_call: TRBJ2-3
v_call: TRBV23-1
d_call: -
cdr3_aa: CASSQSPVFTDTQYF
cdr3_nt: TGCGCCAGCAGTCAATCACCGGTCTTCACAGATACGCAGTATTTT

clone_size: -
j_call: TRBJ2-1
v_call: TRBV27
d_call: -
cdr3_aa: CASRQSNEQFF
cdr3_nt: TGTGCCAGCCGCCAGTCGAATGAGCAGTTCTTC

clone_size: -
j_call: TRBJ2-7
v_call: TRBV9
d_call: TRBD1
cdr3_aa: CASSATPGQGTYEQYF
cdr3_nt: TGTGCCAGCAGCGCGACGCCGGGACAGGGGACCTACGAGCAGTACTTC

clone_size: -
j_call: TRBJ1-1
v_call: TRBV2
d_call: TRBD1
cdr3_aa: CASSVDRVNTEAFF
cdr3_nt: TGTGCCAGCAGTGTCGACAGGGTGAACACTGAAGCTTTCTTT

clone_size: -
j_call: TRBJ2-1
v_call: TRBV6-6
d_call: -
cdr3_aa: CASSYPLRAGNEQFF
cdr3_nt: TGTGCCAGCAGTTACCCCCTCCGGGCCGGAAATGAGCAGTTCTTC

clone_size: -
j_call: TRBJ2-7
v_call: TRBV28
d_call: -
cdr3_aa: CASSFERIPTYEQYF
cdr3_nt: TGTGCCAGCAGTTTCGAAAGGATCCCCACCTACGAGCAGTACTTC

clone_size: -
j_call: TRBJ2-3
v_call: TRBV6-5
d_call: -
cdr3_aa: CASSRTGTDTQYF
cdr3_nt: TGTGCCAGCAGTCGGACAGGCACAGATACGCAGTATTTT

clone_size: -
j_call: TRBJ2-7
v_call: TRBV19
d_call: -
cdr3_aa: CASATDASYEQYF
cdr3_nt: TGTGCCAGTGCTACAGATGCATCCTACGAGCAGTACTTC

clone_size: -
j_call: TRBJ1-3
v_call: TRBV10-3
d_call: -
cdr3_aa: CAIQPYSGNTIYF
cdr3_nt: TGTGCCATCCAGCCATACTCTGGAAACACCATATATTTT

clone_size: -
j_call: TRBJ2-2
v_call: TRBV4-1
d_call: TRBD1
cdr3_aa: CASSPTGGPGELFF
cdr3_nt: TGCGCCAGCAGTCCGACAGGGGGCCCCGGGGAGCTGTTTTTT

clone_size: once
j_call: TRBJ2-1
v_call: TRBV5-1
d_call: -
cdr3_aa: CASSLTGGSYNEQFF
cdr3_nt: TGCGCCAGCAGCTTGACAGGAGGGAGCTACAATGAGCAGTTCTTC

clone_size: -
j_call: TRBJ2-7
v_call: TRBV23-1
d_call: -
cdr3_aa: CASTLGPSRGAYEQYF
cdr3_nt: TGCGCCAGCACCTTGGGGCCCTCCCGCGGGGCCTACGAGCAGTACTTC

clone_size: -
j_call: TRBJ2-7
v_call: TRBV5-4
d_call: TRBD2
cdr3_aa: CASSSGTSGSTPYEQYF
cdr3_nt: TGTGCCAGCAGCTCCGGGACTAGCGGGAGTACCCCCTACGAGCAGTACTTC

clone_size: once
j_call: TRBJ2-5
v_call: TRBV27
d_call: TRBD1
cdr3_aa: CASSSRGDSYQETQYF
cdr3_nt: TGTGCCAGCAGTAGCCGTGGGGACAGCTACCAAGAGACCCAGTACTTC

clone_size: -
j_call: TRBJ1-6
v_call: TRBV27
d_call: TRBD1
cdr3_aa: CASSSRQGYNSPLHF
cdr3_nt: TGTGCCAGCAGTTCCCGACAGGGGTATAATTCACCCCTCCACTTT

clone_size: -
j_call: TRBJ2-1
v_call: TRBV27
d_call: TRBD1
cdr3_aa: CASSLTGPYNEQFF
cdr3_nt: TGTGCCAGCAGTTTGACAGGGCCCTACAATGAGCAGTTCTTC

clone_size: -
j_call: TRBJ2-3
v_call: TRBV11-2
d_call: -
cdr3_aa: CASSLEPALTDTQYF
cdr3_nt: TGTGCCAGCAGCTTAGAACCAGCTTTGACAGATACGCAGTATTTT

clone_size: -
j_call: TRBJ2-2
v_call: TRBV6-6
d_call: TRBD2
cdr3_aa: CASRRRGGTNTGELFF
cdr3_nt: TGTGCCAGCCGAAGACGGGGGGGTACGAACACCGGGGAGCTGTTTTTT

clone_size: -
j_call: TRBJ2-3
v_call: TRBV10-3
d_call: TRBD2
cdr3_aa: CAISGNLAGVSTQYF
cdr3_nt: TGTGCCATCAGTGGGAACTTAGCGGGAGTCTCTACGCAGTATTTT

clone_size: -
j_call: TRBJ2-1
v_call: TRBV18
d_call: TRBD2
cdr3_aa: CASSPLGLAGWSSYNEQFF
cdr3_nt: TGTGCCAGCTCACCGTTGGGACTAGCGGGATGGTCCTCCTACAATGAGCAGTTCTTC

clone_size: -
j_call: TRBJ1-1
v_call: TRBV6-1
d_call: -
cdr3_aa: CASSEMSRWGKAFF
cdr3_nt: TGTGCCAGCAGTGAAATGTCAAGGTGGGGCAAAGCTTTCTTT

clone_size: few
j_call: TRBJ2-7
v_call: TRBV9
d_call: TRBD2
cdr3_aa: CASSVGTSGRLDEQYF
cdr3_nt: TGTGCCAGCAGCGTAGGGACTAGCGGGAGGCTTGACGAGCAGTACTTC

clone_size: few
j_call: TRBJ1-3
v_call: TRBV19
d_call: -
cdr3_aa: CASSMELSGNTIYF
cdr3_nt: TGTGCCAGTAGTATGGAGCTCTCTGGAAACACCATATATTTT

clone_size: -
j_call: TRBJ2-3
v_call: TRBV9
d_call: TRBD1
cdr3_aa: CASSHLRDRVGDTQYF
cdr3_nt: TGTGCCAGCAGCCATCTCCGGGACAGGGTAGGGGATACGCAGTATTTT

clone_size: -
j_call: TRBJ1-4
v_call: TRBV18
d_call: -
cdr3_aa: CASSPGTNEKLFF
cdr3_nt: TGTGCCAGCTCACCCGGGACAAATGAAAAACTGTTTTTT

clone_size: -
j_call: TRBJ2-7
v_call: TRBV30
d_call: -
cdr3_aa: CAWSVQGHEQYF
cdr3_nt: TGTGCCTGGAGTGTACAAGGGCACGAGCAGTACTTC

clone_size: -
j_call: TRBJ1-1
v_call: TRBV5-5
d_call: -
cdr3_aa: CASSFLGALNTEAFF
cdr3_nt: TGTGCCAGCAGCTTCCTAGGGGCACTGAACACTGAAGCTTTCTTT

clone_size: -
j_call: TRBJ1-1
v_call: TRBV29-1
d_call: -
cdr3_aa: CSVGQPGPLNTEAFF
cdr3_nt: TGCAGCGTTGGGCAGCCGGGACCGTTGAACACTGAAGCTTTCTTT

clone_size: -
j_call: TRBJ2-1
v_call: TRBV5-1
d_call: -
cdr3_aa: CASSWYTPGLLRNEQFF
cdr3_nt: TGCGCCAGCAGCTGGTATACGCCGGGACTCTTACGGAATGAGCAGTTCTTC

clone_size: -
j_call: TRBJ2-5
v_call: TRBV18
d_call: -
cdr3_aa: CASSRRGGLYLQETQYF
cdr3_nt: TGTGCCAGCTCACGTCGTGGGGGGCTATACCTCCAAGAGACCCAGTACTTC

clone_size: -
j_call: TRBJ2-3
v_call: TRBV9
d_call: -
cdr3_aa: CASTEGDFSTDTQYF
cdr3_nt: TGTGCCAGCACCGAGGGGGACTTTAGCACAGATACGCAGTATTTT

clone_size: -
j_call: TRBJ2-7
v_call: TRBV6-6
d_call: -
cdr3_aa: CASSYQGNYYEQYF
cdr3_nt: TGTGCCAGCAGTTACCAAGGGAACTACTACGAGCAGTACTTC

clone_size: -
j_call: TRBJ2-1
v_call: TRBV30
d_call: TRBD2
cdr3_aa: CAWSGGLAGQSSYNEQFF
cdr3_nt: TGTGCCTGGAGTGGGGGACTAGCGGGCCAAAGCTCCTACAATGAGCAGTTCTTC

clone_size: -
j_call: TRBJ1-6
v_call: TRBV11-2
d_call: -
cdr3_aa: CASSLYILGRTLNSPLHF
cdr3_nt: TGTGCCAGCAGCTTATATATTCTGGGGCGGACACTAAATTCACCCCTCCACTTT

clone_size: -
j_call: TRBJ2-6
v_call: TRBV5-1
d_call: TRBD1
cdr3_aa: CARSWTGGGGANVLTF
cdr3_nt: TGCGCCCGCAGCTGGACAGGGGGAGGTGGGGCCAACGTCCTGACTTTC

clone_size: -
j_call: TRBJ1-5
v_call: TRBV28
d_call: -
cdr3_aa: CASRHSPYQPQHF
cdr3_nt: TGTGCCAGCAGACATAGCCCCTATCAGCCCCAGCATTTT

clone_size: -
j_call: TRBJ1-5
v_call: TRBV7-8
d_call: -
cdr3_aa: CASSSDSSNSNQPQHF
cdr3_nt: TGTGCCAGCAGCTCAGACAGTAGTAATAGCAATCAGCCCCAGCATTTT

clone_size: -
j_call: TRBJ1-2
v_call: TRBV19
d_call: TRBD1
cdr3_aa: CASSIGTGGASGYTF
cdr3_nt: TGTGCCAGTAGTATCGGGACAGGGGGCGCCTCTGGCTACACCTTC

clone_size: few
j_call: TRBJ1-1
v_call: TRBV5-1
d_call: TRBD1
cdr3_aa: CASSSEQGMNTEAFF
cdr3_nt: TGCGCCAGCAGCTCGGAACAGGGGATGAACACTGAAGCTTTCTTT

clone_size: once
j_call: TRBJ2-5
v_call: TRBV6-6
d_call: TRBD1
cdr3_aa: CASSRRDRYEETQYF
cdr3_nt: TGTGCCAGCAGTCGCCGGGACAGGTACGAAGAGACCCAGTACTTC

clone_size: -
j_call: TRBJ2-4
v_call: TRBV11-3
d_call: -
cdr3_aa: CASSLLATTLAKNIQYF
cdr3_nt: TGTGCCAGCAGCTTACTGGCTACCACCTTAGCCAAAAACATTCAGTACTTC

clone_size: -
j_call: TRBJ2-6
v_call: TRBV11-2
d_call: -
cdr3_aa: CASSSSSGANVLTF
cdr3_nt: TGTGCCAGCAGCTCCAGCTCTGGGGCCAACGTCCTGACTTTC

clone_size: once
j_call: TRBJ2-7
v_call: TRBV28
d_call: TRBD2
cdr3_aa: CATTGTSGSYEQYF
cdr3_nt: TGTGCCACCACCGGGACTAGCGGGTCCTACGAGCAGTACTTC

clone_size: -
j_call: TRBJ1-5
v_call: TRBV10-2
d_call: -
cdr3_aa: CASSVSNQPQHF
cdr3_nt: TGCGCCAGCAGTGTCAGCAATCAGCCCCAGCATTTT

clone_size: -
j_call: TRBJ2-1
v_call: TRBV13
d_call: TRBD2
cdr3_aa: CASSARLAGDPHNEQFF
cdr3_nt: TGTGCCAGCAGCGCGCGACTAGCGGGAGATCCCCACAATGAGCAGTTCTTC

clone_size: few
j_call: TRBJ1-1
v_call: TRBV15
d_call: -
cdr3_aa: CATSSSMNTEAFF
cdr3_nt: TGTGCCACCAGCAGCAGCATGAACACTGAAGCTTTCTTT

clone_size: -
j_call: TRBJ1-2
v_call: TRBV7-9
d_call: TRBD1
cdr3_aa: CASTPQGAYGYTF
cdr3_nt: TGTGCCAGTACCCCCCAGGGGGCCTATGGCTACACCTTC

clone_size: -
j_call: TRBJ1-2
v_call: TRBV7-8
d_call: -
cdr3_aa: CASSLDPYGGYTF
cdr3_nt: TGTGCCAGCAGCTTAGATCCCTACGGTGGCTACACCTTC

clone_size: once
j_call: TRBJ2-3
v_call: TRBV28
d_call: -
cdr3_aa: CASSSGWGASTDTQYF
cdr3_nt: TGTGCCAGCAGTTCCGGGTGGGGGGCCAGCACAGATACGCAGTATTTT

clone_size: -
j_call: TRBJ2-7
v_call: TRBV6-5
d_call: -
cdr3_aa: CASSFGYEQYF
cdr3_nt: TGTGCCAGCAGTTTCGGGTACGAGCAGTACTTC